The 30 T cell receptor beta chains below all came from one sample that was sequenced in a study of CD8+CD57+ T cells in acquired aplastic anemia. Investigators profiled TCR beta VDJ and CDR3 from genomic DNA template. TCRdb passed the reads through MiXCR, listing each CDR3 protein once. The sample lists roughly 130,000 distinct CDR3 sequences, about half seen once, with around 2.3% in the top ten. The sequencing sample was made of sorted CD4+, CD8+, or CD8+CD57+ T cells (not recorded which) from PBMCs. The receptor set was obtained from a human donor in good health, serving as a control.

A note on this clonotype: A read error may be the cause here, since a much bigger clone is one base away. The CDR3 coding sequence is TGTGCCAGCAGCTCGGGGCAAAAGTTCGCTGAAGCTTTCTTT. Translated, it gives CASSSGQKFAEAFF. The chain joins TRBV7-3 to TRBJ1-1; TRBD1 might be the D (5 bases). The CDR3 runs 14 residues. The V gene lost 4 bases and the J gene lost 6 bases, with 15 bases spanning the gap. Per germline, CDR1 SGHTA and CDR2 FQGTGA.

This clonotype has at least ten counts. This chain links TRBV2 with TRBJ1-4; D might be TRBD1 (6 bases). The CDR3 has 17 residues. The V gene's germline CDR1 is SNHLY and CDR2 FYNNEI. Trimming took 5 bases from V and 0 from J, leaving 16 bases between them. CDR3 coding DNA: TGTGCCAGCAGTAAGACCGGGACACCTGCAACTAATGAAAAACTGTTTTTT. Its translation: CASSKTGTPATNEKLFF.

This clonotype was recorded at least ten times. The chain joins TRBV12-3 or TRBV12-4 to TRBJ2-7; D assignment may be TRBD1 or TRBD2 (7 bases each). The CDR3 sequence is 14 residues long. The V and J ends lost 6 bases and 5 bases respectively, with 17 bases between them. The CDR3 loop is CASSPGGGRNEQYF. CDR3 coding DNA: TGTGCCAGCAGCCCAGGGGGGGGCCGGAACGAGCAGTACTTC.

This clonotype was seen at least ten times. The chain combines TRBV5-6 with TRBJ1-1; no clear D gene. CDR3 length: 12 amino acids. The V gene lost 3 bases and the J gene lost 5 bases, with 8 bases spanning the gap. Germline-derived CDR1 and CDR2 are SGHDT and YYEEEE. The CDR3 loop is CASSSVRTEAFF. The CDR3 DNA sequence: TGTGCCAGCAGCTCTGTAAGGACTGAAGCTTTCTTT. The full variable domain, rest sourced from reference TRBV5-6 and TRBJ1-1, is DAGVTQSPTHLIKTRGQQVTLRCSPKSGHDTVSWYQQALGQGPQFIFQYYEEEERQRGNFPDRFSGHQFPNYSSELNVNALLLGDSALYLCASSSVRTEAFFGQGTRLTVV.

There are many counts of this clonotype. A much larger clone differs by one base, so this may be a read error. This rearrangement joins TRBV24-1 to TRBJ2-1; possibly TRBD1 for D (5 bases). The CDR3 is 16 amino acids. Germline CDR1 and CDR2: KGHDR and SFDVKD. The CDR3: CATSAGRAAKYNERFF. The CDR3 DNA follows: TGTGCCACCAGTGCCGGCAGGGCCGCCAAATACAATGAGCGGTTCTTC.

CDR3 sequence: CASSPATGPNYGYTF. The CDR3 DNA sequence: TGTGCCAGCAGCCCGGCGACAGGGCCTAACTATGGCTACACCTTC. The chain has TRBV7-9 and TRBJ1-2; 7 positions agree with TRBD1. J lost 0 bases, V lost 5 bases, and 6 bases had no gene match. This CDR3 has 15 residues. The germline V gene has CDR1 SEHNR and CDR2 FQNEAQ (reference sequence).

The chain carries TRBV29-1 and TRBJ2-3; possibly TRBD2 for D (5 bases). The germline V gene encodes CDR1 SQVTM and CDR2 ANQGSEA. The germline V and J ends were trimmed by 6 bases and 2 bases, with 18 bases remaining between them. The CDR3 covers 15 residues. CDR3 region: CSVDPPEEPTDTQYF. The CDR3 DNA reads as TGCAGCGTGGATCCCCCGGAGGAACCCACAGATACGCAGTATTTT.

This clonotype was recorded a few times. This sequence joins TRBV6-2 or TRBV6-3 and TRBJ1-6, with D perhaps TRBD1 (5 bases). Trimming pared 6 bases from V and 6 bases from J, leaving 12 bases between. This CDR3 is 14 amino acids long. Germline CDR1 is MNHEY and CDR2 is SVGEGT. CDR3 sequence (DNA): TGTGCCAGCAGCCAGGGTATTTTTAATTCACCCCTCCACTTT. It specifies CASSQGIFNSPLHF.

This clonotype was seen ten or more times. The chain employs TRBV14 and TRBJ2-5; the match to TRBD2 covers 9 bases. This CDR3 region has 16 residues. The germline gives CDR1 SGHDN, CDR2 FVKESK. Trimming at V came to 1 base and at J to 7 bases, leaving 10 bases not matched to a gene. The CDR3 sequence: CASSQGSAGGLLTQYF. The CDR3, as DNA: TGTGCCAGCAGCCAAGGCTCGGCGGGGGGGCTTCTGACCCAGTACTTC.

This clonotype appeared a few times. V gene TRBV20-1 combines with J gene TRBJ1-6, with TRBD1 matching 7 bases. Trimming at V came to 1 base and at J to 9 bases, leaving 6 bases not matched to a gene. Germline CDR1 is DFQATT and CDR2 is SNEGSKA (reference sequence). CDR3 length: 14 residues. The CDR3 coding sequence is TGCAGTGCTAGAGCCACAGGGGAGAGTTCACCCCTCCACTTT. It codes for CSARATGESSPLHF.

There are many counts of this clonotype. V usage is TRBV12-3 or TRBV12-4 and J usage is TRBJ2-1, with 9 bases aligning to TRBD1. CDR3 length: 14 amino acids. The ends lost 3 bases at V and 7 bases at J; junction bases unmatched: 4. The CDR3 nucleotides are TGTGCCAGCAGTTTCCTCGGACAGGGGAATGAGCAGTTCTTC. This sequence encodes CASSFLGQGNEQFF.

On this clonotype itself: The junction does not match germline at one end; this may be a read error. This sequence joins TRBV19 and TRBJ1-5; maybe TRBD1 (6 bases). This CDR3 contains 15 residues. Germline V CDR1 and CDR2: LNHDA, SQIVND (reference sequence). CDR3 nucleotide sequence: TGTGGCAGTAGTATTCAAACAGGGTCTCTTGAAGCCCAGCATTTT. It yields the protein CGSSIQTGSLEAQHF.

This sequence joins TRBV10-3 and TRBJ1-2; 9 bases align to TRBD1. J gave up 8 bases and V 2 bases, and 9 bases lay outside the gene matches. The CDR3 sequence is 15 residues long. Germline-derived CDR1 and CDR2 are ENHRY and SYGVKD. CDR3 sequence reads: CAISEIGTGTKGYTF. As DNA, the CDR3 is TGTGCCATCAGTGAGATCGGGACAGGGACCAAGGGCTACACCTTC.

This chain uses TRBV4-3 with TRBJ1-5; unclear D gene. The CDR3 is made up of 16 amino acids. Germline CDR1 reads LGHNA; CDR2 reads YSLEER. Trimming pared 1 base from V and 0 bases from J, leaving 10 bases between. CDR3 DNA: TGCGCCAGCAGCCAAGTGGTGGTCCCTAGCAATCAGCCCCAGCATTTT. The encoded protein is CASSQVVVPSNQPQHF.

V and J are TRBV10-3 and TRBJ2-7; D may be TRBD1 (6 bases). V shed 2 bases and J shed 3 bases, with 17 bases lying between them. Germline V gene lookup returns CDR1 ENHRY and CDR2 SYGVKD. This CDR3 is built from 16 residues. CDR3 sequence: CAISEAPAQGSYEQYF. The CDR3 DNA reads TGTGCCATCAGTGAGGCCCCGGCACAGGGTAGCTACGAGCAGTACTTC.

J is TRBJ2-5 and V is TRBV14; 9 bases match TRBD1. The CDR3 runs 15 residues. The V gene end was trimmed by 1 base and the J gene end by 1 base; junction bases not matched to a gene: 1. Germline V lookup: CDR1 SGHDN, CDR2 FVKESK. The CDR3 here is CASSQATGGQETQYF. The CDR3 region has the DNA TGTGCCAGCAGCCAAGCGACAGGGGGCCAAGAGACCCAGTACTTC. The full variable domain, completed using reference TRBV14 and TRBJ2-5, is EAGVTQFPSHSVIEKGQTVTLRCDPISGHDNLYWYRRVMGKEIKFLLHFVKESKQDESGMPNNRFLAERTGGTYSTLKVQPAELEDSGVYFCASSQATGGQETQYFGPGTRLLVL.

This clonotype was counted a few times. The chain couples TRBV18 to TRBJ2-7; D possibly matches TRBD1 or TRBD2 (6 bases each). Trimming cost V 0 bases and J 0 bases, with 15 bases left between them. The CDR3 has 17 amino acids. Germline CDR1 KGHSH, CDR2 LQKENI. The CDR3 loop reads CASSPPGGHKHSYEQYF. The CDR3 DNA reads TGTGCCAGCTCACCACCGGGGGGACACAAGCACTCCTACGAGCAGTACTTC.

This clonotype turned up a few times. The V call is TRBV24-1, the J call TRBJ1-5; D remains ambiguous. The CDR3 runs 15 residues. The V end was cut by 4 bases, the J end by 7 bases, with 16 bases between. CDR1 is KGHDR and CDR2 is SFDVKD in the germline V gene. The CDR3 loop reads CATSDPGRGSQPQHF. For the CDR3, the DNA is TGTGCCACCAGTGACCCGGGCCGTGGCTCCCAGCCCCAGCATTTT.

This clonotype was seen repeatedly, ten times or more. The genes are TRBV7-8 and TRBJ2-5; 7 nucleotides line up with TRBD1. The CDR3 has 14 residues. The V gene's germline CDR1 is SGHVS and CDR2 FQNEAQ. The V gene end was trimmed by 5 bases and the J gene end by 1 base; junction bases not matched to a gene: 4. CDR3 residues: CASSTNRGQETQYF. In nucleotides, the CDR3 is TGTGCCAGCAGCACAAACAGGGGCCAAGAGACCCAGTACTTC.

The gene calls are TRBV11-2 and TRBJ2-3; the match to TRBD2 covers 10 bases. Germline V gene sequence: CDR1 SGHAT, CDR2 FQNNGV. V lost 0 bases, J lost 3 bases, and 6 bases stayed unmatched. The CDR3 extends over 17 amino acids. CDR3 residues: CASSLDLAGGDTDTQYF. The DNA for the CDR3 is TGTGCCAGCAGCTTAGATTTAGCGGGGGGTGATACAGATACGCAGTATTTT.

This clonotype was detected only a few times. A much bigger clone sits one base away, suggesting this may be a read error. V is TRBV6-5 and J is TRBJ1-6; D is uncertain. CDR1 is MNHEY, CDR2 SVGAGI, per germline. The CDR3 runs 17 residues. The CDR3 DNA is TGTGCCAGCAGTTACTCAAGTCGGGCAGGTGGGAATTCACTCCTCCACTTT. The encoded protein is CASSYSSRAGGNSLLHF.

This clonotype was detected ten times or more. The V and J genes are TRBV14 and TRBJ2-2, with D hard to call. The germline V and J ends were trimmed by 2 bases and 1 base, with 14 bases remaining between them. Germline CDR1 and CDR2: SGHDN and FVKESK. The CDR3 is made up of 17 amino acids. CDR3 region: CASSQRPWTQNTGELFF. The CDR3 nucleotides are TGTGCCAGCAGCCAACGACCGTGGACCCAGAACACCGGGGAGCTGTTTTTT.

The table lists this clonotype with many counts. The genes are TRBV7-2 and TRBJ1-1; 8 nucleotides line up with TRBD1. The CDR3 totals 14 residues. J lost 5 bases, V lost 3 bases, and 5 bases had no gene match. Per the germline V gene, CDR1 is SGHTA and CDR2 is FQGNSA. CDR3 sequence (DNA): TGTGCCAGCAGCTTTGACAGGGGAAAGACTGAAGCTTTCTTT. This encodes CASSFDRGKTEAFF.

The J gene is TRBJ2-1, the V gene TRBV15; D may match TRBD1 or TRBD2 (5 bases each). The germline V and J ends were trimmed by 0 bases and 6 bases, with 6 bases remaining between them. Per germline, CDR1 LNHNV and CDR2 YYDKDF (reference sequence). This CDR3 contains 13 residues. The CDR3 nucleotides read TGTGCCACCAGCAGAGATGGGGGCAATGAGCAGTTCTTC. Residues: CATSRDGGNEQFF.

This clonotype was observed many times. The CDR3 sequence: CASSSMDRGRNIQYF. DNA for the CDR3: TGTGCCAGCAGTTCGATGGACAGGGGGAGAAACATTCAGTACTTC. This sequence joins TRBV6-2 or TRBV6-3 and TRBJ2-4, with 10 bases aligning to TRBD1. Germline V gives CDR1 MNHEY, CDR2 SVGEGT. CDR3 length: 15 amino acids. J lost 6 bases, V lost 4 bases, and 6 bases had no gene match.

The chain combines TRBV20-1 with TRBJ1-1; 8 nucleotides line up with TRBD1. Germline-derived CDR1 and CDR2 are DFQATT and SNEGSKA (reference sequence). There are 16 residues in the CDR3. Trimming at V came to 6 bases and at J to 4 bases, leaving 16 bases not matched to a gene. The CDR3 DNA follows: TGCAGTGCCAGCTCACCCCGAGGACAGGGCGGCACTGAAGCTTTCTTT. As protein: CSASSPRGQGGTEAFF.

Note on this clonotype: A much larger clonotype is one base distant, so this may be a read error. DNA of the CDR3: TGTGCCAGCAGCGCAGGGGGCGCTTGGAACACTGAAGCTTTCTTT. Encoded protein: CASSAGGAWNTEAFF. The chain joins TRBV9 to TRBJ1-1, with 8 nucleotides matching TRBD1. The CDR3 sequence is 15 residues long. Per germline, CDR1 SGDLS and CDR2 YYNGEE. J lost 1 base, V lost 3 bases, and 5 bases had no gene match. Full variable domain (remainder filled in from reference TRBV9 and TRBJ1-1): DSGVTQTPKHLITATGQRVTLRCSPRSGDLSVYWYQQSLDQGLQFLIQYYNGEERAKGNILERFSAQQFPDLHSELNLSSLELGDSALYFCASSAGGAWNTEAFFGQGTRLTVV.

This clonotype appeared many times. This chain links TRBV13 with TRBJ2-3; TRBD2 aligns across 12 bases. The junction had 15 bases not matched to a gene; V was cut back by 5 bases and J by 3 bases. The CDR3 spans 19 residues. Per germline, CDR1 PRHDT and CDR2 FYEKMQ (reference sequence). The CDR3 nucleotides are TGTGCCAGCAGCCGACTCAGTTGGACTAGCGGGGATTGGACAGATACGCAGTATTTT. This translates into CASSRLSWTSGDWTDTQYF.

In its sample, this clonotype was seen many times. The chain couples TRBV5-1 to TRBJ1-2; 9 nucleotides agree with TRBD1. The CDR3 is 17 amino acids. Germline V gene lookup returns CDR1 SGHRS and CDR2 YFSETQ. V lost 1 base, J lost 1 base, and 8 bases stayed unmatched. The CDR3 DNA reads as TGCGCCAGCAGCTTGATAAGGGACAGGGCTATTAACTATGGCTACACCTTC. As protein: CASSLIRDRAINYGYTF.

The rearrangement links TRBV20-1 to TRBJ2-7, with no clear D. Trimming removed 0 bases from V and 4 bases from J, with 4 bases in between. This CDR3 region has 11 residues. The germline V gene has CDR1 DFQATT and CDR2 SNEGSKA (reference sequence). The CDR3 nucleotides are TGCAGTGCTAGAGAAAGGTACGAGCAGTACTTC. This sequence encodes CSARERYEQYF.